Below, 21 T cell receptor beta chains from the same sample are listed, as sequenced in a study of T cells in localized non-small cell lung cancer. Sequencing used immunoSEQ multiplex PCR; TCRdb keeps in-frame clones, though not all of them. The sample has about 25,000 clones; about 87% are singletons. The material was peripheral blood mononuclear cells, obtained before any cancer treatment. The origin of the receptors is a woman aged 35 to 69 with stage III lung adenocarcinoma.

The rearrangement uses TRBV5-5 and TRBJ1-1; D is perhaps TRBD1 (6 bases). The length of the CDR3 is 13 residues. V dropped 9 bases and J dropped 2 bases, with 14 bases sitting between them. Germline CDR1 SGHKS, CDR2 YYEKEE (reference sequence). The CDR3 DNA sequence: TGTGCCACCTCGTGGGGGGCAAACACTGAAGCTTTCTTT. It specifies CATSWGANTEAFF.

This clone occurred once. The chain uses TRBV2 and TRBJ1-2; D unclear. Trimming stripped 6 bases from V and 7 bases from J, with 15 bases between. Germline-derived CDR1 and CDR2 are SNHLY and FYNNEI. The CDR3 is made up of 13 amino acids. CDR3 nucleotides: TGTGCCAGCAGGCCAGTACTTGGGGTTGGCTACACCTTC. Translating it yields CASRPVLGVGYTF.

The chain has TRBV13 and TRBJ2-5, with D possibly TRBD2 on 5 matching bases. V gave up 0 bases and J gave up 6 bases, with 20 bases separating them. The CDR3 is made up of 17 amino acids. Germline V CDR1 and CDR2: PRHDT, FYEKMQ (reference sequence). The CDR3 DNA reads TGTGCCAGCAGCTTAGGTGCGGGCCGCCCACCTGGAAAGACCCAGTACTTC. Translation gives CASSLGAGRPPGKTQYF.

The chain couples TRBV5-1 to TRBJ2-1, with TRBD1 as a possible D gene (5 bases). The CDR3 is 15 residues long. Germline V gives CDR1 SGHRS, CDR2 YFSETQ. The V gene lost 4 bases and the J gene lost 2 bases, with 13 bases spanning the gap. The CDR3 region has the DNA TGCGCCAGCAGCCAGACAGATCGAACCTACAATGAGCAGTTCTTC. The encoded protein is CASSQTDRTYNEQFF.

The rearrangement links TRBV19 to TRBJ1-1, with 8 bases aligning to TRBD1. Trimming removed 6 bases from V and 4 bases from J; junction bases left unmatched: 4. CDR1 LNHDA and CDR2 SQIVND come from the germline V gene (reference sequence). The CDR3 runs to 13 residues. In DNA form, the CDR3 reads TGTGCCAGTAGGACAGGGGCATCCACTGAAGCTTTCTTT. Protein: CASRTGASTEAFF.

The chain combines TRBV19 with TRBJ2-3, with 8 positions matching TRBD1. CDR1 is LNHDA and CDR2 is SQIVND in the germline V gene (reference sequence). Unmatched junction bases numbered 11, after V lost 5 bases and J lost 4 bases. The CDR3 has 16 residues. The CDR3 DNA reads as TGTGCCAGTAGTTCTGACGGCAGGGGGCTCGCAGATACGCAGTATTTT. It specifies CASSSDGRGLADTQYF.

The chain links TRBV14 to TRBJ2-1; 9 nucleotides match TRBD2. V shed 3 bases and J 10 bases; nucleotides not matched to a gene: 7. There are 14 residues in the CDR3. Germline-derived CDR1 and CDR2 are SGHDN and FVKESK. The CDR3 DNA reads TGTGCCAGCAGCCAGACTAGCGGAACCTTAGAGCAGTTCTTC. It translates to CASSQTSGTLEQFF.

The chain combines TRBV25-1 with TRBJ1-1; TRBD1 aligns across 10 bases. Germline loops: CDR1 MGHDK, CDR2 SYGVNS. V lost 3 bases, J lost 7 bases, and 2 bases stayed unmatched. CDR3 length: 13 residues. The CDR3 DNA reads TGTGCCAGCAGTGAGACAGGGGGCGTTGAAGCTTTCTTT. It translates to CASSETGGVEAFF.

The sample holds one count of this clone. CDR3 amino acids: CASSLRGWVAGMETQYF. As DNA, the CDR3 is TGTGCCAGCAGCTTAAGAGGCTGGGTAGCGGGGATGGAGACCCAGTACTTC. The chain carries TRBV7-9 and TRBJ2-5, with 8 bases fitting TRBD2. The germline CDR1 and CDR2 sequences are SEHNR and FQNEAQ (reference sequence). The CDR3 has 17 amino acids. V shed 2 bases and J 5 bases; nucleotides not matched to a gene: 13.

The V call is TRBV6-5, the J call TRBJ1-5; TRBD1 agrees at 8 bases. Losses at the gene ends were 2 bases for V and 2 bases for J; bases not matched to a gene: 2. This CDR3 spans 15 amino acids. CDR1 is MNHEY and CDR2 is SVGAGI in the germline V gene. For the CDR3, the DNA is TGTGCCAGCAGTTACGGGGGACAGGGCAATCAGCCCCAGCATTTT. Translating it yields CASSYGGQGNQPQHF.

V gene TRBV29-1 combines with J gene TRBJ2-3; maybe TRBD1 (5 bases). With 4 bases removed from V and 0 bases from J, the gap between germline ends came to 14 bases. CDR1 is SQVTM and CDR2 is ANQGSEA in the germline V gene. This CDR3 region has 15 residues. The CDR3 DNA reads TGCAGCGTTGCTCCCTGGACACGGAGCACAGATACGCAGTATTTT. It codes for CSVAPWTRSTDTQYF.

The V call is TRBV6-5, the J call TRBJ2-6, with D maybe TRBD2 (5 bases). V dropped 2 bases and J dropped 0 bases, with 8 bases sitting between them. CDR3 length: 16 residues. Germline V gene data show CDR1 as MNHEY and CDR2 as SVGAGI. The CDR3 nucleotides are TGTGCCAGCAGTTACCACGGGAACTCTGGGGCCAACGTCCTGACTTTC. Protein product: CASSYHGNSGANVLTF.

V and J are TRBV7-2 and TRBJ2-2, with 7 bases lining up with TRBD1. The CDR3 consists of 14 residues. J was trimmed by 8 bases and V by 1 base; bases with no gene match: 4. Germline V gene data show CDR1 as SGHTA and CDR2 as FQGNSA. Written as DNA, the CDR3 is TGTGCCAGCAGCTTAGTTTGGGACAGAGGGGAGCTGTTTTTT. It encodes CASSLVWDRGELFF.

The chain combines TRBV11-2 with TRBJ1-6, with TRBD1 matching over 11 bases. With 0 bases clipped from V and 11 bases from J, the junction kept 3 bases outside the gene matches. This CDR3 has 15 amino acids. Germline assignment: CDR1 SGHAT and CDR2 FQNNGV. The DNA for the CDR3 is TGTGCCAGCAGCTTAGAGGGGACAGGGGGGGCACCCCTCCACTTT. Residues: CASSLEGTGGAPLHF.

The rearrangement links TRBV7-2 to TRBJ2-3; the D gene is possibly TRBD2 (5 bases). The CDR3 runs 15 residues. Germline V gene sequence: CDR1 SGHTA, CDR2 FQGNSA. Trimming left V 3 bases short and J 2 bases short, with 12 bases between. In nucleotides, the CDR3 is TGTGCCAGCAGCTTCGGGGAGATCATCACAGATACGCAGTATTTT. Its translation: CASSFGEIITDTQYF.

The chain joins TRBV5-4 to TRBJ2-7; 8 nucleotides align to TRBD2. J gave up 1 base and V 0 bases, and 6 bases lay outside the gene matches. CDR1 is SGHNT and CDR2 is YYREEE in the germline V gene (reference sequence). The CDR3 is 16 amino acids. This chain's CDR3 is CASSLDGAGGSYEQYF. CDR3 bases: TGTGCCAGCAGCTTGGACGGGGCGGGGGGATCCTACGAGCAGTACTTC.

This sequence joins TRBV9 and TRBJ1-1; D perhaps matches TRBD1 (6 bases). Germline V gene sequence: CDR1 SGDLS, CDR2 YYNGEE. This CDR3 is 15 amino acids long. V was cut by 3 bases and J by 5 bases, with 17 bases left in between. CDR3 DNA sequence: TGTGCCAGCAGCGAAAGCGGAGGGGGGTTAACTGAAGCTTTCTTT. Translated: CASSESGGGLTEAFF.

This sequence joins TRBV14 and TRBJ1-6, with a weak D call TRBD1 (5 bases). The CDR3 runs to 15 residues. V shed 4 bases and J shed 7 bases, with 14 bases lying between them. Per germline, CDR1 SGHDN and CDR2 FVKESK. CDR3 bases: TGTGCCAGCAGCCGCCTCGGGGCCGCCAATTCACCCCTCCACTTT. Its translation: CASSRLGAANSPLHF.

V gene TRBV7-2 combines with J gene TRBJ2-7; TRBD2 agrees at 7 bases. Losses at the gene ends were 4 bases for V and 1 base for J; bases not matched to a gene: 1. CDR1 and CDR2 from the germline V gene are SGHTA and FQGNSA. The CDR3 contains 13 residues. CDR3 nucleotides: TGTGCCAGCAGCTACGGGAGGTCCTACGAGCAGTACTTC. This translates into CASSYGRSYEQYF. Full variable domain (remainder filled in from reference TRBV7-2 and TRBJ2-7): GAGVSQSPSNKVTEKGKDVELRCDPISGHTALYWYRQSLGQGLEFLIYFQGNSAPDKSGLPSDRFSAERTGGSVSTLTIQRTQQEDSAVYLCASSYGRSYEQYFGPGTRLTVT.

V gene TRBV28 combines with J gene TRBJ1-2; a weak D match, TRBD1 (6 bases). The length of the CDR3 is 11 residues. CDR1 is MDHEN, CDR2 SYDVKM, per germline. V gave up 10 bases and J gave up 4 bases, with 10 bases separating them. The CDR3 sequence: CAIGQSYGYTF. For the CDR3, the DNA is TGTGCCATTGGACAGAGCTATGGCTACACCTTC.

The CDR3 loop reads CASSDGRDYTGELFF. The CDR3 bases are TGCGCCAGCAGTGACGGGCGGGACTACACCGGGGAGCTGTTTTTT. J is TRBJ2-2 and V is TRBV10-2; tentatively, D is TRBD2 (6 bases). This CDR3 has 15 residues. Germline V gene sequence: CDR1 WSHSY, CDR2 SAAADI. Trimming stripped 3 bases from V and 3 bases from J, with 11 bases between.